Presented here are 6 T cell receptor beta chains from one specimen sequenced in a study of T-cell reconstitution after alpha-beta-depleted transplantation in children. TCRbeta library preparation incorporated unique molecular identifiers. A single record per CDR3 protein comes from TCRdb applying MiXCR to the PCR reads. The sample lists approximately 500,000 distinct CDR3 sequences; 25% to 30% were seen once. This specimen consisted of PBMCs, obtained before TCRalphabeta/CD19-depleted stem cell transplant. The receptor set was obtained from a boy in the first two years of life with Wiskott-Aldrich syndrome, due to receive a stem cell transplant.

V and J are TRBV10-1 and TRBJ2-1, with TRBD2 as a possible D gene (5 bases). The V gene's germline CDR1 is WNHNN and CDR2 SYGVQD (reference sequence). V was shortened by 0 bases and J by 0 bases, with 12 bases between the two germline ends. This CDR3 has 17 amino acids. The CDR3 bases are TGCGCCAGCAGTGAGTCGGTGAGGGTCGGCTCCTACAATGAGCAGTTCTTC. Its translation: CASSESVRVGSYNEQFF.

This clonotype was observed a handful of times. This chain uses TRBV20-1 with TRBJ1-1; possibly TRBD1 for D (6 bases). This CDR3 is built from 13 residues. Looked up from germline, CDR1 is DFQATT and CDR2 is SNEGSKA (reference sequence). Deletions cut 0 bases from V and 6 bases from J, with 11 bases between. For the CDR3, the DNA is TGCAGTGCTAGAGACGACGGACAGTCTGAAGCTTTCTTT. This translates into CSARDDGQSEAFF.

The V and J genes are TRBV6-4 and TRBJ2-3; 13 bases agree with TRBD2. In germline, CDR1 is MRHNA, CDR2 SNTAGT. V trimming: 2 bases; J trimming: 0 bases; junction bases outside the gene matches: 8. The CDR3 sequence is 19 residues long. In DNA, the CDR3 is TGTGCCAGCAGTGACCCATTACTAGCGGGAGGGCCGAGCACAGATACGCAGTATTTT. It yields the protein CASSDPLLAGGPSTDTQYF.

The chain links TRBV28 to TRBJ2-1; 11 nucleotides align to TRBD1. J gave up 5 bases and V 5 bases, and 8 bases lay outside the gene matches. The CDR3 is 16 amino acids. Germline lookup yields CDR1 MDHEN and CDR2 SYDVKM. The CDR3 region is CASSEPGQGGNNEQFF. The CDR3 coding sequence is TGTGCCAGCAGTGAACCGGGACAGGGGGGAAACAATGAGCAGTTCTTC.

The chain joins TRBV7-9 to TRBJ2-3, with D tentatively TRBD2 (5 bases). V gave up 5 bases and J gave up 6 bases, with 15 bases separating them. Germline V lookup: CDR1 SEHNR, CDR2 FQNEAQ (reference sequence). CDR3 length: 14 residues. CDR3 amino acids: CASSARLSSDTQYF. The CDR3 DNA reads as TGTGCCAGCAGCGCCCGACTAAGTTCGGATACGCAGTATTTT.

The chain uses TRBV9 and TRBJ1-5; weak D call: TRBD1 (6 bases). Germline V lookup: CDR1 SGDLS, CDR2 YYNGEE. The CDR3 is made up of 16 amino acids. V lost 4 bases and J lost 4, with 18 bases in between. CDR3 in amino acids: CASSPHPGAPNQPQHF. CDR3 DNA sequence: TGTGCCAGCAGCCCCCACCCGGGGGCGCCGAATCAGCCCCAGCATTTT.